The 10 T cell receptor beta chains below were found in one sample sequenced in a study of T cell repertoires in cytomegalovirus infection. TCRdb ran MiXCR on the reads and lists one entry per CDR3 protein. The table records about 460,000 distinct CDR3 sequences, over 9% of them present only once. Sequencing used PBMCs. The receptors come from a human donor in good health (CMV status not recorded). Some clones in this sample may be carry-over from other donors' samples.

The chain combines TRBV20-1 with TRBJ2-7; D might be TRBD1 or TRBD2, each matching 5 bases. V shed 5 bases and J shed 9 bases, with 26 bases lying between them. CDR1 DFQATT and CDR2 SNEGSKA come from the germline V gene (reference sequence). This CDR3 is 15 amino acids long. CDR3 sequence reads: CSAQDRAREWMGQYF. The CDR3 nucleotides read TGCAGTGCTCAAGATCGTGCCAGGGAGTGGATGGGGCAGTACTTC.

This clonotype was seen at least ten times. The V and J genes are TRBV18 and TRBJ1-1; 8 bases are shared with TRBD1. Germline CDR1 KGHSH, CDR2 LQKENI. The CDR3 is 15 residues long. The V gene end was trimmed by 1 base and the J gene end by 5 bases; junction bases not matched to a gene: 6. CDR3 sequence: CASSPLRQGWTEAFF. The CDR3 coding sequence is TGTGCCAGCTCACCACTCCGACAGGGGTGGACTGAAGCTTTCTTT.

This clonotype was seen many times. The chain joins TRBV7-3 to TRBJ2-1, with D possibly TRBD2 on 5 matching bases. Germline loops: CDR1 SGHTA, CDR2 FQGTGA. The CDR3 covers 14 residues. V shed 2 bases and J shed 5 bases, with 10 bases lying between them. The CDR3 nucleotides are TGTGCCAGCAGCTTAGCCCGGGATCACAATGAGCAGTTCTTC. Translating gives CASSLARDHNEQFF.

This chain uses TRBV9 with TRBJ1-5; weak D call: TRBD1 (5 bases). The CDR3 length is 15 residues. V lost 4 bases and J 2 bases, leaving 13 bases between the germline ends. Germline assignment: CDR1 SGDLS and CDR2 YYNGEE. This CDR3 is CASSRDLQGNQPQHF. The CDR3 DNA reads TGTGCCAGCAGCCGGGACCTCCAGGGCAATCAGCCCCAGCATTTT.

This clonotype was recorded many times. This chain connects TRBV5-4 to TRBJ2-3; 8 bases line up with TRBD2. The CDR3 is made up of 15 amino acids. Germline V gives CDR1 SGHNT, CDR2 YYREEE (reference sequence). The V gene end was trimmed by 4 bases and the J gene end by 6 bases; junction bases not matched to a gene: 10. The CDR3 here is CASSPPAGGLDTQYF. The CDR3 DNA follows: TGTGCCAGCAGCCCCCCCGCGGGGGGCCTCGATACGCAGTATTTT.

This clonotype was recorded a few times. The V and J genes are TRBV20-1 and TRBJ2-7, with a tentative D call TRBD1 (6 bases). This CDR3 region has 13 residues. Trimming stripped 6 bases from V and 0 bases from J, with 12 bases between. Germline V gene sequence: CDR1 DFQATT, CDR2 SNEGSKA (reference sequence). The CDR3 sequence is CSATRDISYEQYF. The CDR3 nucleotides read TGCAGTGCCACCCGGGACATCTCCTACGAGCAGTACTTC.

This clonotype was counted many times. This chain uses TRBV28 with TRBJ2-7; 14 bases map to TRBD2. The junction had 14 bases not matched to a gene; V was cut back by 6 bases and J by 4 bases. The CDR3 sequence is 18 residues long. Germline CDR1 MDHEN, CDR2 SYDVKM. The CDR3 region has the DNA TGTGCCAGCAGAACTCTCGGGACTAGCGGGAGTATTTGGTACGAGCAGTACTTC. As protein: CASRTLGTSGSIWYEQYF.

In nucleotides, the CDR3 is TGTGCCAGCAGCTTACAAAGGGGGCCAAACTATGGCTACACCTTC. Its translation: CASSLQRGPNYGYTF. This sequence joins TRBV7-8 and TRBJ1-2; 7 bases align to TRBD1. CDR3 length: 15 residues. Germline V gene sequence: CDR1 SGHVS, CDR2 FQNEAQ. Trimming at V came to 2 bases and at J to 2 bases, leaving 5 bases not matched to a gene. Complete variable domain (other parts from reference TRBV7-8 and TRBJ1-2): GAGVSQSPRYKVAKRGQDVALRCDPISGHVSLFWYQQALGQGPEFLTYFQNEAQLDKSGLPSDRFFAERPEGSVSTLKIQRTQQEDSAVYLCASSLQRGPNYGYTFGSGTRLTVV.

This clonotype was observed many times. This chain uses TRBV12-3 or TRBV12-4 with TRBJ2-3; 13 nucleotides agree with TRBD2. Trimming at V came to 8 bases and at J to 4 bases, leaving 3 bases not matched to a gene. The CDR3 totals 14 residues. The CDR3 protein is CASGLAGDPDTQYF. CDR3 DNA sequence: TGTGCCAGCGGACTAGCGGGGGATCCAGATACGCAGTATTTT.

V is TRBV20-1 and J is TRBJ1-1; tentatively, D is TRBD1 (5 bases). The CDR3 spans 15 residues. The germline CDR1 and CDR2 sequences are DFQATT and SNEGSKA (reference sequence). The V end was cut by 3 bases, the J end by 3 bases, with 17 bases between. The CDR3 DNA reads as TGCAGTGCTAGCCCCAATGACAGAATGGACACTGAAGCTTTCTTT. Encoded protein: CSASPNDRMDTEAFF.